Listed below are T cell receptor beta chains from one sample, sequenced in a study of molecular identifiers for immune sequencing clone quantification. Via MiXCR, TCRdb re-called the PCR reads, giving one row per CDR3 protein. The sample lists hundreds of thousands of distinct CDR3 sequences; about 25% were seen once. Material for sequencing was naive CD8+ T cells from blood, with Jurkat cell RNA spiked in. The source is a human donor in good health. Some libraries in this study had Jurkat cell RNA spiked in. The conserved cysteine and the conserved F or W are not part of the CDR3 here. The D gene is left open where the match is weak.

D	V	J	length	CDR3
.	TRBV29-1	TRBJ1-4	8	SCYSGGVF
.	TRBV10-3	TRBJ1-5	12	AISDPQVGQPQH
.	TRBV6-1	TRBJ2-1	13	ASSGLFQGYNEQF
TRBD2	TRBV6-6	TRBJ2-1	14	ASSYSLAGEYDEQF
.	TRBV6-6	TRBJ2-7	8	ASQGSEQY
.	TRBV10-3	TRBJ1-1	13	AISDPRNSGVEAF
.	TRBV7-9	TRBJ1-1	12	ASSDRLGPNEAF
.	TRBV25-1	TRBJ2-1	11	ASSGRSYNEQF
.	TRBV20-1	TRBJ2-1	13	SAKTDSSSYNEQF
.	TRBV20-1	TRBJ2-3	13	SARGGTPGGDTQY
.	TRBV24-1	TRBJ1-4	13	ATSDPDSFNEKLF
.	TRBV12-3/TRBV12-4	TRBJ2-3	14	ASRSGRSPSTDTQY
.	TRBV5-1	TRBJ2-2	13	ASSWAIVGPGELF
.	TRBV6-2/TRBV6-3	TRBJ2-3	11	ASTDYKTDTQY
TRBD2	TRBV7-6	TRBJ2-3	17	ASSFLVREGPLSTDTQY
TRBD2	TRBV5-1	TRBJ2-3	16	ASSAGTSGGPSTDTQY
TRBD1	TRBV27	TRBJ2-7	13	ASSPLTGASYGQY
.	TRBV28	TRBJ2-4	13	ASSLRGPNKGIQY
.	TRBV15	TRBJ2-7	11	ATSRLRGDEQY
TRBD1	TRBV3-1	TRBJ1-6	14	ASSRPGQGRNSPLH
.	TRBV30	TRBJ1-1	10	AWREGPSEAF
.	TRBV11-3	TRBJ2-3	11	ASSSRNTDTQY
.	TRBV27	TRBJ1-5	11	ASRSIGGQPQH
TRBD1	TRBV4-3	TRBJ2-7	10	ASSHGQGGQY
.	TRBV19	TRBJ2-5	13	ASTPFGADRETQY
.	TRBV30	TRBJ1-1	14	AWSVQFSALNTEAF
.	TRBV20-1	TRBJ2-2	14	SASPGVWGDTGELF
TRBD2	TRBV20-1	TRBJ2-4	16	SARGSGGLVLAKNIQY
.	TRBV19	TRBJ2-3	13	ASSIGAASTDTQY
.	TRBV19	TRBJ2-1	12	ASSPPGAYNEQF
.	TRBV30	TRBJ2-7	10	AWSGLPYEQY
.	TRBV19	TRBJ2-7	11	ASRGQGFYEQY
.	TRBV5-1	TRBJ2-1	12	ASSLRIENNEQF
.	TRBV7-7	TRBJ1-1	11	ASSFRQNTEAF
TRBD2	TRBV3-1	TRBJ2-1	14	ASSRGTSGPYNEQF
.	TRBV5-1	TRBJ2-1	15	ASSLSLQGSPSNEQF
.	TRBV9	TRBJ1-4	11	AILNGSNEKLF
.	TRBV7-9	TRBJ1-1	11	ASSVGQHTEAF
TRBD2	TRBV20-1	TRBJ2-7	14	SLRDLTSAYTYEQY
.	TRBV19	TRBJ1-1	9	ATHKLAEAF
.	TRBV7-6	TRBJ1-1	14	ASSNGWGIMNTEAF